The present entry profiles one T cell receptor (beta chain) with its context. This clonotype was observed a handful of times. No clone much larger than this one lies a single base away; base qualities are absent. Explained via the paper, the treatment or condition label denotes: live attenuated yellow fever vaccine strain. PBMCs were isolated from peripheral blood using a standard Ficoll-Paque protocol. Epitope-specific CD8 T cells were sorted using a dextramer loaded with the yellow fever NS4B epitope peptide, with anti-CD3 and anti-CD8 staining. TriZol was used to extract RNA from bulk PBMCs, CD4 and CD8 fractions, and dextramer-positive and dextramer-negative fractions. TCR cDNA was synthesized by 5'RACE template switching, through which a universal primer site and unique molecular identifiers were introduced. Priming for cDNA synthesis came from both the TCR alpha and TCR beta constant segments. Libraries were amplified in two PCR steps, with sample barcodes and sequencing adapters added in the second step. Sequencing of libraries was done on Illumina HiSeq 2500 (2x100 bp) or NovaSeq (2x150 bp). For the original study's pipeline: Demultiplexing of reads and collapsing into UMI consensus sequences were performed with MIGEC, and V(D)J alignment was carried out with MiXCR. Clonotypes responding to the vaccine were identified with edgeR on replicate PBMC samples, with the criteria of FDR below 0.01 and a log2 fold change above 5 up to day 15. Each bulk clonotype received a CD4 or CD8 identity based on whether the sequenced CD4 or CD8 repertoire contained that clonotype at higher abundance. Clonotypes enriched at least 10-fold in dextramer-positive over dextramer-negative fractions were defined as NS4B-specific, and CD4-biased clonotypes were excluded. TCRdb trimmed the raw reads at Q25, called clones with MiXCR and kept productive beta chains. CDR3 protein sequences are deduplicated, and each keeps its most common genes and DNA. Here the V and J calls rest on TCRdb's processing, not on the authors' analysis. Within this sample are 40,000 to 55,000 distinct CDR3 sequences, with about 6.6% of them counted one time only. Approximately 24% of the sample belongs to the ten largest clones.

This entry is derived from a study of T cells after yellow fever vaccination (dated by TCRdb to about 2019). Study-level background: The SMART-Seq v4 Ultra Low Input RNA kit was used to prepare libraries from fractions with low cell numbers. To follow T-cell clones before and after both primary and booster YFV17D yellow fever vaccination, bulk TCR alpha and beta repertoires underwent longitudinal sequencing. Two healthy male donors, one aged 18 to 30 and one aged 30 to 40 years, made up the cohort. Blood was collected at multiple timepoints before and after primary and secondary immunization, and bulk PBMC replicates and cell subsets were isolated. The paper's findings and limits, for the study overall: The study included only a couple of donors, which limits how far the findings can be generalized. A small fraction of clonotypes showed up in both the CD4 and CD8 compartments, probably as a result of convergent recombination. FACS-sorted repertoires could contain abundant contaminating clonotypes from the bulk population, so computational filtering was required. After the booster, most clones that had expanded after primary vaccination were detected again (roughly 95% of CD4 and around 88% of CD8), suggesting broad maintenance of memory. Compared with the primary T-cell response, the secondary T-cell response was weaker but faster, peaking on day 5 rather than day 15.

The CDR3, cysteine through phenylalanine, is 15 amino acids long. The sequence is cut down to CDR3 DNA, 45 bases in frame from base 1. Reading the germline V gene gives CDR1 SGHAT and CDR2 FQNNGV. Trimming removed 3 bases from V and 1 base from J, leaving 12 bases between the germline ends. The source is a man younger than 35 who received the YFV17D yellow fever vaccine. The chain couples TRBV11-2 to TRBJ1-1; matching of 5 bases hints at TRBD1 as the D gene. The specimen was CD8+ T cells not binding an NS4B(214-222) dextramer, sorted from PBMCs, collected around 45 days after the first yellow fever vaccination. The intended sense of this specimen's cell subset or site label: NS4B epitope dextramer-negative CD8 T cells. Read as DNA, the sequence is TGTGCCAGCAGCTTGTCGGGGCGTGAGAACACTGAAGCTTTCTTT. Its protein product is CASSLSGRENTEAFF.